This TCR beta chain was recovered during a study of cytomegalovirus exposure and HLA in healthy donors. This table comes from immunoSEQ multiplex PCR, and its TCRdb copy is limited to in-frame clones, with some not included. This sample carries 120,000 or so clones, approximately 88% of them seen once, and the ten largest clones take 1.4%. This CDR3 is 16 amino acids long. V was clipped by 4 bases and J by 0 bases; unmatched bases: 3. Germline lookup yields CDR1 LNHDA and CDR2 SQIVND (reference sequence). Sequences were obtained from PBMCs. The sequence came from a woman aged 25 to 45 in good health and CMV-seropositive. J is TRBJ1-5 and V is TRBV19; 10 nucleotides match TRBD1. The CDR3 spells CASSTTGGGSNQPQHF. As DNA, the CDR3 is TGTGCCAGTAGTACGACAGGGGGCGGTAGCAATCAGCCCCAGCATTTT.